This T cell receptor (beta chain) was recovered during a study of identical twins. Study-level results: Cord blood beta clonotypes present at high abundance carried fewer insertions; no such pattern appeared in memory repertoires.

From germline, CDR1 is MGHDK and CDR2 SYGVNS. There are 16 residues in the CDR3. Comments on this clonotype: The antigen is not known. Relative to the germline gene, one junction end is altered; a read error may explain this.

MiXCR was run by TCRdb on the 5' RACE reads, yielding one entry per CDR3 protein. The sample carries 500,000 to 550,000 distinct CDR3 sequences, 20% to 25% recorded once. These data also featured in a second study, about yellow fever vaccine responses in identical twins.

The clonotype originates from a woman aged 18 to 35 in good health. The chain links TRBV25-1 to TRBJ2-1; tentative D call: TRBD2 (5 bases). The sample was CD4+ T cells sorted from blood. The CDR3 region has the DNA TGTGCCAGCAGTGTAATCGCGGGCAGCTCCTACAATGGGCAGTTCTTC. It yields the protein CASSVIAGSSYNGQFF.